This passage covers 8 T cell receptor beta chains from one sample sequenced in a study of control samples from healthy donors and cancer patients. Profiled with immunoSEQ multiplex PCR; TCRdb holds only in-frame clones, not every one. The sample contains about 150,000 clones, roughly 94% of which appear only once. Sequencing used blood. These receptors all come from a middle-aged man in good health.

The CDR3: CASSPPRWRGGEKLFF. CDR3 sequence (DNA): TGTGCCAGTAGTCCCCCCCGGTGGAGGGGGGGTGAAAAACTGTTTTTT. The gene calls are TRBV19 and TRBJ1-4, with D perhaps matching TRBD1 (6 bases). In germline, CDR1 is LNHDA, CDR2 SQIVND (reference sequence). The CDR3 covers 16 residues. Trimming removed 5 bases from V and 7 bases from J, with 20 bases in between.

This chain uses TRBV19 with TRBJ1-1; D possibly corresponds to TRBD1 (5 bases). The CDR3 covers 13 residues. Trimming shortened V by 1 base and J by 3 bases, and 6 bases separated the two germline ends. The germline V gene has CDR1 LNHDA and CDR2 SQIVND (reference sequence). CDR3 coding DNA: TGTGCCAGTAGTATAGGGGGGTACACTGAAGCTTTCTTT. It translates to CASSIGGYTEAFF. The entire variable domain, with the rest obtained from reference TRBV19 and TRBJ1-1, is as follows: DGGITQSPKYLFRKEGQNVTLSCEQNLNHDAMYWYRQDPGQGLRLIYYSQIVNDFQKGDIAEGYSVSREKKESFPLTVTSAQKNPTAFYLCASSIGGYTEAFFGQGTRLTVV.

The CDR3 DNA reads as TGTGCCAGCAGTTCGCGTGGGGACAGGACGAGATACTATGGCTACACCTTC. This gives the protein CASSSRGDRTRYYGYTF. The chain joins TRBV28 to TRBJ1-2; 8 nucleotides agree with TRBD1. The V and J ends lost 4 bases and 3 bases, in that order; junction bases with no gene match: 13. Looked up from germline, CDR1 is MDHEN and CDR2 is SYDVKM. The CDR3 spans 17 residues.

This chain connects TRBV7-9 to TRBJ1-3; D is undetermined. Trimming cost V 3 bases and J 1 base, with 4 bases left between them. CDR1 SEHNR and CDR2 FQNEAQ come from the germline V gene (reference sequence). This CDR3 spans 13 amino acids. CDR3 DNA: TGTGCCAGCAGCTTTGCGTCTGGAAACACCATATATTTT. Translation gives CASSFASGNTIYF.

The chain uses TRBV19 and TRBJ1-1, with a possible D match to TRBD1 (5 bases). CDR3 length equals 16 residues. The germline CDR1 and CDR2 sequences are LNHDA and SQIVND (reference sequence). Trimming pared 4 bases from V and 1 base from J, leaving 16 bases between. CDR3 sequence: CASSKGLVVANTEAFF. In DNA, the CDR3 is TGTGCCAGTAGTAAGGGACTCGTTGTGGCGAACACTGAAGCTTTCTTT.

This chain uses TRBV11-2 with TRBJ2-6; weak D call: TRBD2 (6 bases). The CDR3 spans 16 residues. The germline V gene has CDR1 SGHAT and CDR2 FQNNGV. The V end lost 6 bases, the J end lost 1 base, and 13 bases lay between the germline ends. CDR3 sequence reads: CASRHVRGSGANVLTF. In DNA form, the CDR3 reads TGTGCCAGCAGACATGTACGGGGGTCTGGGGCCAACGTCCTGACTTTC. The full variable domain, completed using reference TRBV11-2 and TRBJ2-6, is EAGVAQSPRYKIIEKRQSVAFWCNPISGHATLYWYQQILGQGPKLLIQFQNNGVVDDSQLPKDRFSAERLKGVDSTLKIQPAKLEDSAVYLCASRHVRGSGANVLTFGAGSRLTVL.

The rearrangement uses TRBV2 and TRBJ1-5, with TRBD1 as a possible D gene (6 bases). Per germline, CDR1 SNHLY and CDR2 FYNNEI. The CDR3 contains 15 residues. V lost 3 bases and J 0 bases, leaving 9 bases between the germline ends. The CDR3 protein is CASSDQGNSNQPQHF. In DNA, the CDR3 is TGTGCCAGCAGTGATCAGGGGAATAGCAATCAGCCCCAGCATTTT.

V gene TRBV7-8 combines with J gene TRBJ2-3; possible D gene TRBD2, 6 bases. CDR3 length: 15 residues. V was trimmed by 5 bases and J by 1 base, leaving 13 bases between them. The germline CDR1 and CDR2 sequences are SGHVS and FQNEAQ. The CDR3 spells CASSITGGGTDTQYF. The CDR3 coding sequence is TGTGCCAGCAGCATAACCGGCGGGGGCACAGATACGCAGTATTTT.